Listed below are T cell receptor beta chains from one sample, sequenced in a study of cytomegalovirus exposure and HLA in healthy donors. Measured with immunoSEQ multiplex PCR; TCRdb has only the in-frame clones, and not every one. Among around 150,000 clones listed, roughly three quarters were seen once. Sequences were obtained from PBMCs. The receptors derive from a woman in her forties or fifties in good health and CMV-seronegative. Each CDR3 is given with its conserved first and last residue. The D gene is left open where the match is weak. Part of the rows lack a size; the others show once, few, many or a class for expanded clones.

CDR3 DNA	CDR3 protein	J gene	clone size	D gene	V gene
TGTGCCAGCAGCGTAGCTGATGAGCAGTTCTTC	CASSVADEQFF	TRBJ2-1	.	.	TRBV9
TGTGCCAGCAGCTTCGTGGGCTCCGAAGCTTTCTTT	CASSFVGSEAFF	TRBJ1-1	.	.	TRBV5-4
TGCGCCAGCAGCCAACTCCCAGGGAATACTCTTTATAATTCACCCCTCCACTTT	CASSQLPGNTLYNSPLHF	TRBJ1-6	.	.	TRBV4-1
TGTGCCAGCAAAACAGGGGCGATAACCGGGGAGCTGTTTTTT	CASKTGAITGELFF	TRBJ2-2	.	TRBD1	TRBV6-6
TGTGCCAGCAGTTACTCGCGGGGAATCGGCTACACCTTC	CASSYSRGIGYTF	TRBJ1-2	.	.	TRBV6-5
TGCGCCAGCAGTGGTTACCGGTACACTGAAGCTTTCTTT	CASSGYRYTEAFF	TRBJ1-1	.	.	TRBV10-1
TGTGCCAGCAGCGTAGGGAGCGGGGGGCTTCGTGAGCAGTTCTTC	CASSVGSGGLREQFF	TRBJ2-1	few	TRBD2	TRBV9
TGTGCCAGCAGCTCGGGACAGGGGGGAGATACGCAGTATTTT	CASSSGQGGDTQYF	TRBJ2-3	.	TRBD1	TRBV7-9
TGTGCCAGCAACTTACAGGGGGTTAATTCACCCCTCCACTTT	CASNLQGVNSPLHF	TRBJ1-6	few	TRBD1	TRBV6-5
TGTGCCAGCAGCTACCGGCCGGGACAGGGAGAGACCCAGTACTTC	CASSYRPGQGETQYF	TRBJ2-5	once	TRBD1	TRBV11-2
TGTGCCAGTGAATCGGGTCTTAGAGACCAGCATTTT	CASESGLRDQHF	TRBJ1-5	.	.	TRBV28
TGTGCCAGCAGCTTAAGTGGGGGGATTAACTATGGCTACACCTTC	CASSLSGGINYGYTF	TRBJ1-2	.	.	TRBV7-8
TGTGCCAGCTCACCACGGAACACAGGGGGTACGAACACCGGGGAGCTGTTTTTT	CASSPRNTGGTNTGELFF	TRBJ2-2	.	TRBD1	TRBV18
TGTGCCAGCAGTGGCGGAAGCACAGATACGCAGTATTTT	CASSGGSTDTQYF	TRBJ2-3	few	.	TRBV6-4
TGTGCCAGCAGCCCGCCAGGGGGCTTAGGTGGCTACACCTTC	CASSPPGGLGGYTF	TRBJ1-2	.	TRBD1	TRBV6-6
TGCGCCAGCAGCTTGGCGCAGGGGGGAACCTACGAGCAGTACTTC	CASSLAQGGTYEQYF	TRBJ2-7	.	.	TRBV5-1
TGTGCCAGCAGTTCAAGCGGGGGGCCCGCCTACGAGCAGTACTTC	CASSSSGGPAYEQYF	TRBJ2-7	few	TRBD2	TRBV27
TGTGCCAGCGACTGGAACACTGAAGCTTTCTTT	CASDWNTEAFF	TRBJ1-1	few	.	TRBV19
TGTGCCAGTAGTTTTCTAAGGGGACAGGGGGCGAACACTGAAGCTTTCTTT	CASSFLRGQGANTEAFF	TRBJ1-1	.	TRBD1	TRBV19
TGTGCCAGCAGTTTTGTACAGTTTAACACTGAAGCTTTCTTT	CASSFVQFNTEAFF	TRBJ1-1	.	.	TRBV28
TGTGCCAGCAGCTTGGAACCGACAGGTTTCTATGAGCAGTTCTTC	CASSLEPTGFYEQFF	TRBJ2-1	few	.	TRBV5-6
TGTGCCAGCAGTTCCCATGGACTCGGGGAGTTCTCCTACGAGCAGTACTTC	CASSSHGLGEFSYEQYF	TRBJ2-7	.	.	TRBV28
TGTGCCAGCAGTTTAAGTTCAGGGGGTCTTGAAAAACTGTTTTTT	CASSLSSGGLEKLFF	TRBJ1-4	once	TRBD1	TRBV27
TGTGCCAGCAGTGTTCAGGGACAGGGTCCCGGCTACACCTTC	CASSVQGQGPGYTF	TRBJ1-2	.	TRBD1	TRBV2
TGTGCCAGTAGTATTAGTACCGATGGGGCCAACGTCCTGACTTTC	CASSISTDGANVLTF	TRBJ2-6	once	.	TRBV19
TGTGCCAGCTCACCACCGAGGGCAGGGGTGATCTACGAGCAGTACTTC	CASSPPRAGVIYEQYF	TRBJ2-7	.	.	TRBV18
TGTGCCAGCTCGCGTTTCTCCGGGACAGATAATTCACCCCTCCACTTT	CASSRFSGTDNSPLHF	TRBJ1-6	.	TRBD1	TRBV18
TGTGCCAGCAGCTCGACAGGGATGCTTGTCGACGAGCAGTACTTC	CASSSTGMLVDEQYF	TRBJ2-7	.	TRBD1	TRBV7-6
TGTGCCAGCAGCCCCCAGGCAGCGGGAGGTTACTATGGCTACACCTTC	CASSPQAAGGYYGYTF	TRBJ1-2	.	.	TRBV7-8
TGTGCCAGCAGCCCCGGTAATTGGGGGCGGGAGACCCAGTACTTC	CASSPGNWGRETQYF	TRBJ2-5	few	.	TRBV5-4
TGTGCCAGCAGCACAGGACAGAAGAGCTCTGGAAACACCATATATTTT	CASSTGQKSSGNTIYF	TRBJ1-3	.	.	TRBV5-6
TGTGCCACCAAGGACAGGGAGTACACTGAAGCTTTCTTT	CATKDREYTEAFF	TRBJ1-1	.	TRBD1	TRBV27
TGCGCCAGCAGCCCGGACAGGGGGATTGGCTACACCTTC	CASSPDRGIGYTF	TRBJ1-2	.	TRBD1	TRBV4-3
TGTGCCAGCGGGGCAGGGGGCATCGGCAATCAGCCCCAGCATTTT	CASGAGGIGNQPQHF	TRBJ1-5	.	TRBD1	TRBV27
TGTGCCAGCAGCCAAGGGGGGGATCCTAATCACCAAGAGACCCAGTACTTC	CASSQGGDPNHQETQYF	TRBJ2-5	.	.	TRBV4-2
TGTGCCAGCAGAAACACAGGGGTTGGCGGCTACACCTTC	CASRNTGVGGYTF	TRBJ1-2	few	TRBD1	TRBV6-5
TGTGCCAGCAGTCACTCCTACGAGCAGTACTTC	CASSHSYEQYF	TRBJ2-7	.	.	TRBV28
TGTGCCAGCAGCGGGACTAGCGGGGCCACAGATACGCAGTATTTT	CASSGTSGATDTQYF	TRBJ2-3	medium-sized	TRBD2	TRBV6-4
TGTGCCAGCAGCATCAGGGGGCACGGGGAGCTGTTTTTT	CASSIRGHGELFF	TRBJ2-2	once	TRBD1	TRBV9
TGTGCCAGCAGCATGAGCGGGGGGGCGCGGAATGAGCAGTTCTTC	CASSMSGGARNEQFF	TRBJ2-1	few	TRBD2	TRBV9
TGCGCCAGCAGCTTGACAGGAGATGCCTACGAGCAGTACTTC	CASSLTGDAYEQYF	TRBJ2-7	.	.	TRBV5-1
TGTGCCAGCAGCTTCAGGGGACAGACCTACAATGAGCAGTTCTTC	CASSFRGQTYNEQFF	TRBJ2-1	.	TRBD1	TRBV5-8
TGTGCCAGCAGCTTAGCGGGGACAGGGGGAGACACCGGGGAGCTGTTTTTT	CASSLAGTGGDTGELFF	TRBJ2-2	.	TRBD1	TRBV7-6
TGTGCCAGCAGCTTACCGGGTGAGGCAACTGAAGCTTTCTTT	CASSLPGEATEAFF	TRBJ1-1	.	.	TRBV7-9
TGTGCCAGCAGCGCCTCAGGGGTATACACTGAAGCTTTCTTT	CASSASGVYTEAFF	TRBJ1-1	.	.	TRBV9
TGTGCCACACTACCGGGACAGAGGAACACCGGGGAGCTGTTTTTT	CATLPGQRNTGELFF	TRBJ2-2	.	TRBD1	TRBV28
TGTTCCAGCGGAAAAGGGGGTTCCAACACTGAAGCTTTCTTT	CSSGKGGSNTEAFF	TRBJ1-1	.	.	TRBV7-9
TGTGCCAGCAGCTTAGCATTAAAGTGGACTAGCGGGGGCCAAGAGACCCAGTACTTC	CASSLALKWTSGGQETQYF	TRBJ2-5	.	TRBD2	TRBV7-6
TGCAGTGCTGCTAGAGCAGATACGCAGTATTTT	CSAARADTQYF	TRBJ2-3	.	.	TRBV20-1
TGTGCCAGCAGCTCAGTAGAAAGAGGCACTGAAGCTTTCTTT	CASSSVERGTEAFF	TRBJ1-1	.	.	TRBV7-9
TGTGCCAGCAGACCAGGGGGGTGGAACACTGAAGCTTTCTTT	CASRPGGWNTEAFF	TRBJ1-1	.	TRBD1	TRBV7-9
TGTGCCAGCAGTACCTCCGGGACAGGGATCAATTGGCAGTACTTC	CASSTSGTGINWQYF	TRBJ2-7	.	TRBD1	TRBV28
TGTGCCATCGACGGGACTAGCGGTGGCACAGATACGCAGTATTTT	CAIDGTSGGTDTQYF	TRBJ2-3	.	TRBD2	TRBV2
TGTGCCAGCAGTAATTCAGGGACAGGGTACAATGAGCAGTTCTTC	CASSNSGTGYNEQFF	TRBJ2-1	few	TRBD1	TRBV6-6
TGTGCCAGCAGTGAATATTTTACAGGGGGCGCCTACAATGAGCAGTTCTTC	CASSEYFTGGAYNEQFF	TRBJ2-1	.	TRBD1	TRBV25-1